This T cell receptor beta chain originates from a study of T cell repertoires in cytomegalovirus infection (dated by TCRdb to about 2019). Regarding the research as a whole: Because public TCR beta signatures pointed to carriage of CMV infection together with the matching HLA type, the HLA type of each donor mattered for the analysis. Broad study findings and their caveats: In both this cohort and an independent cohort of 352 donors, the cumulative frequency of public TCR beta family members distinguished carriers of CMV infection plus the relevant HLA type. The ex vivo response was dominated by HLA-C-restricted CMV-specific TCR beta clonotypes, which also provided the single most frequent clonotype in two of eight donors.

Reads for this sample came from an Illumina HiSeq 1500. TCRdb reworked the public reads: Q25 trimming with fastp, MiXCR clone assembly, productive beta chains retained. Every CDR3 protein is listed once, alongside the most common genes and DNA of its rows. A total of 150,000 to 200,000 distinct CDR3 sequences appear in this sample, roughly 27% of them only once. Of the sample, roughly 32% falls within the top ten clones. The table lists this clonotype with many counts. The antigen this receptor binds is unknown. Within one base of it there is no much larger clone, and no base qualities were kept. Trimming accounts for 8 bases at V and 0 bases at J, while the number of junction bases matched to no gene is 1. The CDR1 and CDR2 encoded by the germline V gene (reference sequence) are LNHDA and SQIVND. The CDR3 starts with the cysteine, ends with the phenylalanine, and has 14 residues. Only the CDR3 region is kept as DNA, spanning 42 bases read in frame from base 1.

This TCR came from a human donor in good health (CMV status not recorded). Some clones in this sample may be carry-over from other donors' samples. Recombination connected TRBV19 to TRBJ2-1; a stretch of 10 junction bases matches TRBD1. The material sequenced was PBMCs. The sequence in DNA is TGTGCCAGTGGGGACAGGGGCTCCTACAATGAGCAGTTCTTC. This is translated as CASGDRGSYNEQFF.